The rows below give T cell receptor beta chains drawn from one sample of a study of Graves' ophthalmopathy and Graves' hyperthyroidism. TCRdb processed the multiplex PCR reads anew with MiXCR; each CDR3 protein has one entry. The table shows hundreds of thousands of distinct CDR3 sequences, with roughly 20% occurring only once. Sequencing input: peripheral blood. The receptor set was obtained from a woman between 18 and 30 years old with stable Graves' hyperthyroidism. Some clones in this sample may be carry-over from other donors' samples. Each CDR3 is given with its conserved first and last residue. Clone size is stated in some rows and not others, as once, few, many or a class when expanded.

V,J,size,CDR3
TRBV14,TRBJ2-7,.,CASSQDLGTKQYF
TRBV2,TRBJ1-1,many,CASSGQGLSEAFF
TRBV15,TRBJ1-3,many,CATSRDLILRESRNTIYF
TRBV19,TRBJ1-2,.,CASSMDRGRSYGYTF
TRBV27,TRBJ2-5,few,CASSFLANPQETQYF
TRBV6-1,TRBJ1-5,many,CASSPGPRRGQPQHF
TRBV4-2,TRBJ1-1,many,CASSHSYTEAFF
TRBV11-2,TRBJ1-6,many,CASSLDKRQGNSPLHF
TRBV6-1,TRBJ2-5,many,CASRRTDYQETQYF
TRBV10-3,TRBJ1-2,.,CAISDPGQEYGYTF
TRBV6-5,TRBJ2-7,many,CASSYRGLTHEQYF
TRBV12-3/TRBV12-4,TRBJ1-3,.,CASSLVQGNTIYF
TRBV6-5,TRBJ1-2,.,CASSSSGQRNGYTF
TRBV19,TRBJ2-7,many,CASSIDWNILTYEQYF
TRBV2,TRBJ2-7,many,CASSESAGDLYEQYF
TRBV5-1,TRBJ1-2,.,CASSPRGGAYGYTF
TRBV18,TRBJ1-6,many,CASSPGAHNSPLHF
TRBV12-3/TRBV12-4,TRBJ2-5,.,CASTQGVAQETQYF
TRBV30,TRBJ1-5,many,CAWSGLDRNQPQHF
TRBV14,TRBJ1-1,many,CASSHSALSMNTEAFF
TRBV7-8,TRBJ2-5,many,CASSLAPGEETQYF
TRBV28,TRBJ1-2,.,CAGRQGRGYTF
TRBV6-5,TRBJ1-1,few,CASSSRVGTEAFF
TRBV10-3,TRBJ1-1,many,CAISVGQRNTEAFF
TRBV9,TRBJ1-6,few,CASSVRDMNSPLHF
TRBV6-5,TRBJ2-5,.,CASSYSGGEETQDF
TRBV30,TRBJ1-2,.,CAWSVAVYGYTF
TRBV6-1,TRBJ1-1,few,CASSDTHRGQTEAFF
TRBV2,TRBJ1-2,many,CASRSLQGAGGYTF
TRBV7-2,TRBJ1-2,few,CASSPAPDYGYTF
TRBV11-1,TRBJ2-7,many,CASSAGQVYEQYF
TRBV6-2/TRBV6-3,TRBJ2-2,.,CASSQLGQEGNGELFF
TRBV6-5,TRBJ1-1,many,CASRRQDYTEAFF
TRBV27,TRBJ2-7,many,CASSLDGRMPYEQYF
TRBV6-5,TRBJ1-2,many,CASSSHYGYTF
TRBV6-5,TRBJ1-2,many,CASIPGGSANYGYTF
TRBV7-2,TRBJ2-5,many,CASSLGLAQGETQYF
TRBV20-1,TRBJ1-2,many,CSVGSFYGYTF
TRBV3-1,TRBJ1-1,.,CASTYRGYTEAFF
TRBV24-1,TRBJ2-2,many,CATSDLRETFGLTGELFF
TRBV19,TRBJ1-1,many,CASSDGQVLNTEAFF
TRBV2,TRBJ1-5,.,CASSELGGNQPQHF
TRBV6-2/TRBV6-3,TRBJ2-2,many,CASSQGWGTGELFF
TRBV4-1,TRBJ1-6,few,CASSQEATGGSPLHF